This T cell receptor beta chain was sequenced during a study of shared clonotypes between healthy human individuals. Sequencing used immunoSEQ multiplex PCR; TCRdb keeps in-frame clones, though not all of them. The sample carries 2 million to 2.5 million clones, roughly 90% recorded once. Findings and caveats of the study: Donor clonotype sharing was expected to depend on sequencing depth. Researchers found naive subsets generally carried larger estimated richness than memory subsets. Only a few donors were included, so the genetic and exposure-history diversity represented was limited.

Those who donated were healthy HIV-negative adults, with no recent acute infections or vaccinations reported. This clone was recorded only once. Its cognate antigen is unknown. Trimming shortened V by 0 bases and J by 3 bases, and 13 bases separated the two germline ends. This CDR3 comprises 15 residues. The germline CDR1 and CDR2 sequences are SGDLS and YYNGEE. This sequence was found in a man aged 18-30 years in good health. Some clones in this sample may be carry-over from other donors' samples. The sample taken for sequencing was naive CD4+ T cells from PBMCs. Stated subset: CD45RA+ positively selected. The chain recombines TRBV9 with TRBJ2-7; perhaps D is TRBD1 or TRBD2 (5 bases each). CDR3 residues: CASSVATGPHYEQYF. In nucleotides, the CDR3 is TGTGCCAGCAGCGTAGCTACGGGACCACACTACGAGCAGTACTTC.